This T cell receptor (beta chain) was observed in a study of T-cell reconstitution after alpha-beta-depleted transplantation in children. Overall study results and limits: The study traced high day-60 TCRbeta diversity in some patients to surviving recipient T cells and thymic progenitors. Fresh T-cell production supplied most of the T-cell counts and diversity seen one year after transplant.

Germline CDR1 is SGHRS and CDR2 is YFSETQ. Trimming left V 2 bases short and J 0 bases short, with 6 bases between. The CDR3 sequence is 14 residues long. This clonotype was seen ten or more times. Its antigen is undetermined. Unique molecular identifiers were built into the TCRbeta library. TCRdb called the PCR reads again in MiXCR, with one record for every CDR3 protein. There are 350,000 to 500,000 distinct CDR3 sequences in the sample; roughly 43% occur only once, and about 30% lies in the top ten. The sample was PBMCs, taken before TCRalphabeta/CD19-depleted stem cell transplant. The V and J genes are TRBV5-1 and TRBJ1-5; D is ambiguous. The sequence was collected from a girl aged 2-10 years with aplastic anemia, due to receive a stem cell transplant. CDR3 loop: CASSLPVSNQPQHF. The CDR3 nucleotides are TGCGCCAGCAGCTTACCAGTTAGCAATCAGCCCCAGCATTTT.